Shown below are 31 T cell receptor beta chains from a single sample sequenced in a study of fetal regulatory T cell absence and autoimmunity (dated by TCRdb to 2017 to 2019). The library was generated by the immunoSEQ multiplex PCR assay. As stored in TCRdb, this immuneACCESS dataset retains in-frame rearrangements with V and J assigned. A fraction of the clones does not appear; measured against another copy, unresolved V genes explain less than half of the discrepancy, and the remainder lacks a known reason. This sample holds approximately 49,000 clones; about 80% were observed only once. The ten largest account for roughly 0.37% of the sample. Sequences were obtained from cord blood. All receptors derive from a newborn boy with IPEX syndrome.

V usage is TRBV5-6 and J usage is TRBJ2-7; TRBD1 aligns across 10 bases. Trimming cost V 3 bases and J 3 bases; bases outside gene matches: 0. CDR1 and CDR2 from the germline V gene are SGHDT and YYEEEE. The length of the CDR3 is 13 residues. The CDR3 DNA is TGTGCCAGCAGCTGGACAGGGGGCTACGAGCAGTACTTC. As protein: CASSWTGGYEQYF.

V gene TRBV12-5 combines with J gene TRBJ1-3; D gene uncertain. The CDR3 has 14 amino acids. From germline, CDR1 is LGHNT and CDR2 FRNRAP. Trimming cost V 1 base and J 0 bases, with 4 bases left between them. CDR3: CASGLGGSGNTIYF. The CDR3 DNA is TGTGCTAGTGGTTTGGGGGGCTCTGGAAACACCATATATTTT.

This chain joins TRBV29-1 and TRBJ2-3; 7 positions match TRBD1. CDR1 and CDR2 from the germline V gene are SQVTM and ANQGSEA. V lost 5 bases, J lost 1 base, and 0 bases stayed unmatched. The CDR3 loop spans 12 amino acids. In nucleotides, the CDR3 is TGCAGCGTTACAGGGGGCACAGATACGCAGTATTTT. Translation gives CSVTGGTDTQYF.

This sequence joins TRBV5-4 and TRBJ1-2; no firm D call. V dropped 2 bases and J dropped 6 bases, with 5 bases sitting between them. This CDR3 contains 11 residues. Germline CDR1 and CDR2: SGHNT and YYREEE (reference sequence). This CDR3 reads CASSFRNGYTF. The CDR3 DNA reads as TGTGCCAGCAGCTTTCGGAATGGCTACACCTTC.

The J gene is TRBJ2-7, the V gene TRBV4-1, with 7 positions matching TRBD1. The V gene's germline CDR1 is MGHRA and CDR2 YSYEKL. The CDR3 is made up of 15 amino acids. V lost 3 bases, J lost 6 bases, and 11 bases stayed unmatched. The CDR3 reads CASSQTDRSSGEQYF. The CDR3 DNA is TGCGCCAGCAGCCAGACGGACAGGTCGTCCGGCGAGCAGTACTTC.

The chain couples TRBV5-1 to TRBJ2-3; D gene uncertain. This CDR3 has 15 residues. V was cut by 4 bases and J by 0 bases, with 12 bases left in between. The germline gives CDR1 SGHRS, CDR2 YFSETQ. In nucleotides, the CDR3 is TGCGCCAGCAGCGCACCGGACCGAAGCACAGATACGCAGTATTTT. It encodes CASSAPDRSTDTQYF.

CDR3 nucleotide sequence: TGTGCCAGCAGCAGCCGGGGGGGTACAGATACGCAGTATTTT. This sequence encodes CASSSRGGTDTQYF. The chain links TRBV7-2 to TRBJ2-3; 8 nucleotides align to TRBD2. Unmatched junction bases numbered 4, after V lost 5 bases and J lost 3 bases. This CDR3 has 14 residues. Germline CDR1 and CDR2: SGHTA and FQGNSA. The full variable domain, rest sourced from reference TRBV7-2 and TRBJ2-3, is GAGVSQSPSNKVTEKGKDVELRCDPISGHTALYWYRQSLGQGLEFLIYFQGNSAPDKSGLPSDRFSAERTGGSVSTLTIQRTQQEDSAVYLCASSSRGGTDTQYFGPGTRLTVL.

V and J are TRBV13 and TRBJ1-1; unclear D gene. Germline V lookup: CDR1 PRHDT, CDR2 FYEKMQ (reference sequence). V gave up 0 bases and J gave up 1 base, with 9 bases separating them. This CDR3 is built from 15 residues. The CDR3 DNA reads as TGTGCCAGCAGCTTAGGCCCGGCCCGGAACACTGAAGCTTTCTTT. This gives the protein CASSLGPARNTEAFF.

V gene TRBV27 combines with J gene TRBJ2-7, with 10 positions matching TRBD2. The CDR3 consists of 16 residues. Germline V gene data show CDR1 as MNHEY and CDR2 as SMNVEV (reference sequence). V was pared by 2 bases and J by 4 bases, with 8 bases of the junction left unmatched. The CDR3 here is CASSLGTSESVYEQYF. DNA of the CDR3: TGTGCCAGCAGTTTAGGGACTAGCGAATCCGTTTACGAGCAGTACTTC.

The chain links TRBV4-3 to TRBJ2-7; 14 bases map to TRBD2. J was trimmed by 2 bases and V by 0 bases; bases with no gene match: 12. This CDR3 has 20 residues. CDR1 and CDR2 (germline): LGHNA, YSLEER. The CDR3 DNA sequence: TGCGCCAGCAGCCAAGATCGAGGGACTAGCGGGGGCCTAAGACCCTACGAGCAGTACTTC. It yields the protein CASSQDRGTSGGLRPYEQYF.

The J gene is TRBJ2-1, the V gene TRBV7-2; a possible D gene is TRBD1 (6 bases). CDR3 length equals 15 residues. Per the germline V gene, CDR1 is SGHTA and CDR2 is FQGNSA. Trimming left V 1 base short and J 4 bases short, with 11 bases between. Written as DNA, the CDR3 is TGTGCCAGCAGCTTAGAGGGGGAAAGGTACAATGAGCAGTTCTTC. Residues: CASSLEGERYNEQFF.

This clone turned up a few times. The CDR3 DNA is TGTGCCAGCAGCTTAGCCCGCTACGAGCAGTACTTC. It yields the protein CASSLARYEQYF. The chain recombines TRBV11-2 with TRBJ2-7; D is ambiguous. This CDR3 is 12 amino acids long. The germline V gene has CDR1 SGHAT and CDR2 FQNNGV. The V end lost 1 base, the J end lost 3 bases, and 4 bases lay between the germline ends.

This clone was observed a handful of times. The chain carries TRBV5-4 and TRBJ2-7; 7 positions agree with TRBD2. CDR3 length equals 14 residues. The germline gives CDR1 SGHNT, CDR2 YYREEE (reference sequence). The junction had 6 bases not matched to a gene; V was cut back by 5 bases and J by 1 base. CDR3 nucleotide sequence: TGTGCCAGCAGACGCGGGACTATGTCCTACGAGCAGTACTTC. Amino acids: CASRRGTMSYEQYF.

The chain couples TRBV6-5 to TRBJ2-5; the D is unclear. Germline CDR1 and CDR2: MNHEY and SVGAGI. This CDR3 has 15 residues. The ends were cut back, 5 bases at V and 5 bases at J, with 18 bases in the middle. The CDR3, as DNA: TGTGCCAGCAGTCGCCATGACTCCAGCCTTGAGACCCAGTACTTC. Translation gives CASSRHDSSLETQYF.

The V and J genes are TRBV30 and TRBJ2-7; D is tentatively TRBD1 or TRBD2 (6 bases each). The CDR3 runs 16 residues. CDR1 is GTSNPN and CDR2 is SVGIG in the germline V gene (reference sequence). Deletions cut 3 bases from V and 4 bases from J, with 22 bases between. The CDR3 loop is CAWSRTGGTMSYEQYF. The CDR3 nucleotides are TGTGCCTGGAGCCGAACTGGGGGGACAATGTCTTACGAGCAGTACTTC.

This clone showed up just once. The CDR3 nucleotides are TGTGCCAGCAGCTTAGTCTCGGGGGGGGCAGATACGCAGTATTTT. Amino acids: CASSLVSGGADTQYF. The chain recombines TRBV11-2 with TRBJ2-3; TRBD2 aligns across 8 bases. After removal of 1 base from V and 4 bases from J, the junction contained 4 bases not matched to a gene. From germline, CDR1 is SGHAT and CDR2 FQNNGV. The CDR3 sequence is 15 residues long.

V and J are TRBV6-5 and TRBJ1-2; D gene unclear. The CDR3 totals 14 residues. V was pared by 5 bases and J by 5 bases, with 15 bases between. Germline loops: CDR1 MNHEY, CDR2 SVGAGI. CDR3 loop: CASSAPSGMYGYTF. CDR3 DNA sequence: TGTGCCAGCAGTGCGCCGTCGGGGATGTATGGCTACACCTTC.

This chain uses TRBV6-5 with TRBJ2-1; D gene unclear. From germline, CDR1 is MNHEY and CDR2 SVGAGI. This CDR3 is 13 amino acids long. Trimming stripped 2 bases from V and 7 bases from J, with 9 bases between. As DNA, the CDR3 is TGTGCCAGCAGTTACGCACCTAAGAATGAGCAGTTCTTC. Protein sequence: CASSYAPKNEQFF.

The rearrangement joins TRBV10-3 to TRBJ2-3; 8 bases match TRBD2. This CDR3 contains 14 residues. The V gene's germline CDR1 is ENHRY and CDR2 SYGVKD. V shed 6 bases and J 1 base; nucleotides not matched to a gene: 3. The CDR3 DNA reads TGTGCCATCAGGCCGACTAGCGGCACAGATACGCAGTATTTT. It specifies CAIRPTSGTDTQYF.

The chain uses TRBV4-1 and TRBJ1-5; a possible D gene is TRBD1 (6 bases). V was shortened by 2 bases and J by 2 bases, with 10 bases between the two germline ends. The CDR3 length is 15 residues. Germline loops: CDR1 MGHRA, CDR2 YSYEKL. CDR3 DNA: TGCGCCAGCAGCCAAAGTTCAGGGGGCAATCAGCCCCAGCATTTT. As protein: CASSQSSGGNQPQHF.

The J gene is TRBJ1-2, the V gene TRBV4-3; D not certain. Trimming pared 4 bases from V and 3 bases from J, leaving 18 bases between. The CDR3 extends over 16 amino acids. Germline V gene data show CDR1 as LGHNA and CDR2 as YSLEER. The DNA for the CDR3 is TGCGCCAGCAGCCCTCGCCTATTTCAGGTTTACTATGGCTACACCTTC. Its protein is CASSPRLFQVYYGYTF.

This chain joins TRBV7-9 and TRBJ2-3; 8 nucleotides line up with TRBD1. Germline-derived CDR1 and CDR2 are SEHNR and FQNEAQ (reference sequence). Losses at the gene ends were 6 bases for V and 6 bases for J; bases not matched to a gene: 8. The CDR3 runs to 14 residues. In DNA form, the CDR3 reads TGTGCCAGCAGGGGGACAGGAGGGACGGATACGCAGTATTTT. This translates into CASRGTGGTDTQYF. Full variable domain (missing parts from reference TRBV7-9 and TRBJ2-3): DTGVSQNPRHKITKRGQNVTFRCDPISEHNRLYWYRQTLGQGPEFLTYFQNEAQLEKSRLLSDRFSAERPKGSFSTLEIQRTEQGDSAMYLCASRGTGGTDTQYFGPGTRLTVL.

This rearrangement joins TRBV5-1 to TRBJ2-3; D not certain. This CDR3 spans 12 amino acids. Germline CDR1 reads SGHRS; CDR2 reads YFSETQ. V lost 3 bases, J lost 12 bases, and 14 bases lay in between. The CDR3 sequence: CASSSLGWGQYF. The CDR3 DNA sequence: TGCGCCAGCAGCTCCCTCGGTTGGGGTCAGTATTTT.

CDR3: CASSRSTGRDTEAFF. CDR3 DNA sequence: TGTGCCAGCAGCCGGTCTACGGGGAGGGACACTGAAGCTTTCTTT. The chain is built from TRBV7-6 and TRBJ1-1; D not certain. The CDR3 extends over 15 amino acids. Trimming stripped 5 bases from V and 3 bases from J, with 16 bases between. Germline CDR1 and CDR2: SGHVS and FNYEAQ.

The chain has TRBV30 and TRBJ2-1; 10 positions match TRBD2. This CDR3 has 14 residues. Germline values: CDR1 GTSNPN, CDR2 SVGIG (reference sequence). V gave up 4 bases and J gave up 5 bases; unmatched junction bases: 5. CDR3 amino acids: CAWTVGTSDNEQFF. The CDR3, as DNA: TGTGCCTGGACCGTAGGGACTAGCGACAATGAGCAGTTCTTC.

The V and J genes are TRBV7-9 and TRBJ2-1; unclear D gene. V lost 2 bases and J lost 6, with 8 bases in between. This CDR3 spans 13 amino acids. CDR1 is SEHNR, CDR2 FQNEAQ, per germline (reference sequence). CDR3 in DNA: TGTGCCAGCAGCTTATTCTTCCGCAATGAGCAGTTCTTC. Encoded protein: CASSLFFRNEQFF.

J is TRBJ1-6 and V is TRBV7-6; TRBD1 might be the D (5 bases). The germline V gene has CDR1 SGHVS and CDR2 FNYEAQ. Deletions cut 2 bases from V and 0 bases from J, with 20 bases between. The CDR3 extends over 20 amino acids. This CDR3 is CASSLTHSTGRSSYNSPLHF. The CDR3 DNA reads as TGTGCCAGCAGCTTAACCCACTCAACAGGTCGGAGCTCCTATAATTCACCCCTCCACTTT.

This sequence joins TRBV10-1 and TRBJ2-7; 8 bases are a match to TRBD1. The CDR3 has 14 residues. Trimming cost V 3 bases and J 4 bases; bases outside gene matches: 5. CDR1 and CDR2 (germline): WNHNN, SYGVQD (reference sequence). The CDR3 region is CASSDSRGLYEQYF. The CDR3 DNA reads as TGCGCCAGCAGTGATAGCAGGGGGCTTTACGAGCAGTACTTC.

This chain connects TRBV9 to TRBJ1-2; perhaps TRBD1 as D (5 bases). Germline CDR1 is SGDLS and CDR2 is YYNGEE. The CDR3 is 13 amino acids. Trimming left V 4 bases short and J 8 bases short, with 15 bases between. The CDR3 reads CASSPGGVRGYTF. CDR3 DNA: TGTGCCAGCAGCCCTGGGGGGGTGAGAGGCTACACCTTC.

The chain joins TRBV11-2 to TRBJ2-1; no definite D call. Trimming removed 6 bases at V and 2 bases at J, with 17 bases between. Germline assignment: CDR1 SGHAT and CDR2 FQNNGV. The CDR3 spans 16 residues. CDR3 region: CASSSTSQTAYNEQFF. The CDR3 nucleotides are TGTGCCAGCAGTTCAACCTCTCAAACTGCCTACAATGAGCAGTTCTTC.

The chain carries TRBV12-5 and TRBJ2-5; the D is unclear. Between the trimmed V and J ends, which lost 2 bases and 0 bases, there was a span of 16 bases. This CDR3 region has 17 residues. CDR1 and CDR2 from the germline V gene are LGHNT and FRNRAP. The CDR3 spells CASGLFPRSIDQETQYF. In nucleotides, the CDR3 is TGTGCTAGTGGTTTGTTCCCCAGATCTATCGACCAAGAGACCCAGTACTTC.